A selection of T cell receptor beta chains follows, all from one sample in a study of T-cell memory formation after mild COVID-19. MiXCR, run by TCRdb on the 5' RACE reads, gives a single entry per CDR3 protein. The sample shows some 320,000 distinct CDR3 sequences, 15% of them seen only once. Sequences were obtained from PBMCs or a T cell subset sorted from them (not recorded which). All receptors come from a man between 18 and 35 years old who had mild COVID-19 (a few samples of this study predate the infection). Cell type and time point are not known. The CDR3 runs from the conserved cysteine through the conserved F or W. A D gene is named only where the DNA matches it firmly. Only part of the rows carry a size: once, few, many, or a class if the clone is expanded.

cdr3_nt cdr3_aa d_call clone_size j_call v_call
TGTGCCAGCAGTAGGGGGACAGGCGTTAGAGTTGGTGGCTACACCTTC CASSRGTGVRVGGYTF TRBD1 few TRBJ1-2 TRBV6-6
TGCGCCAGCAGCCAAGAGGGCCAGACAGGGGGCGTTGAGTATGGCTACACCTTC CASSQEGQTGGVEYGYTF TRBD1 NA TRBJ1-2 TRBV4-3
TGTGCCAGCAGTAGAGGGGGGCGCACAGATACGCAGTATTTT CASSRGGRTDTQYF NA few TRBJ2-3 TRBV6-6
TGCAGCGGGAAGAACACTGAAGCTTTCTTT CSGKNTEAFF NA few TRBJ1-1 TRBV29-1
TGTGCCAGCAGCGTAGCAAGAGTGAACCCCACAGATACGCAGTATTTT CASSVARVNPTDTQYF NA NA TRBJ2-3 TRBV9
TGTGCCAGCAGTGGAGGGGGCCTAAACACTGAAGCTTTCTTT CASSGGGLNTEAFF TRBD1 few TRBJ1-1 TRBV2
TGTGCCGGCAGCCCCCTCGTCAGATTTAATGAAAAACTGTTTTTT CAGSPLVRFNEKLFF NA few TRBJ1-4 TRBV7-2
TGCGCCAGCAGCACCCGACTAGCGGGCAATGAGCAGTTCTTC CASSTRLAGNEQFF TRBD2 many TRBJ2-1 TRBV5-1
TGTGCCAGCAGTTTTTCGGGTACTTTCTACGAGCAGTACTTC CASSFSGTFYEQYF NA many TRBJ2-7 TRBV27
TGTGCCAGCAGCTTAGATCATTCACCCCTCCACTTT CASSLDHSPLHF NA many TRBJ1-6 TRBV7-9
TGTGCCAGCAGCCATGAGGACAGGTTAGGTGGCTACACCTTC CASSHEDRLGGYTF TRBD1 NA TRBJ1-2 TRBV4-2
TGTGCCATCAGTGGACAGCCTAGCTCTGGAAACACCATATATTTT CAISGQPSSGNTIYF NA NA TRBJ1-3 TRBV10-3
TGTGCCAGCACGGACAGAGCCTACGAGCAGTACTTC CASTDRAYEQYF NA NA TRBJ2-7 TRBV7-9
TGTGCCAGCAGTGTAGAGGGGACCGGGGAGCTGTTTTTT CASSVEGTGELFF NA many TRBJ2-2 TRBV2
TGTGCCAGCAGTTTCCGCCACTACGAGCAGTACTTC CASSFRHYEQYF NA few TRBJ2-7 TRBV12-3/TRBV12-4
TGCGCCAGCAGCCAAGTCGTGACAGATACGCAGTATTTT CASSQVVTDTQYF NA NA TRBJ2-3 TRBV4-3
TGTGCCATCACATGGGACAGGGTTCCGTATTTT CAITWDRVPYF TRBD1 few TRBJ2-3 TRBV12-3/TRBV12-4
TGTGCCAGCACCCTTAGACAGGGGATGAACACTGAAGCTTTCTTT CASTLRQGMNTEAFF TRBD1 NA TRBJ1-1 TRBV12-3/TRBV12-4
TGTGCCAGCAGCTGGGGATCGTACGAGCAGTTCTTC CASSWGSYEQFF NA NA TRBJ2-1 TRBV5-8
TGTGCCAGCAGTCCCGGGATCTGGTCCTATGGCTACACCTTC CASSPGIWSYGYTF NA few TRBJ1-2 TRBV6-2/TRBV6-3
TGTGCCAGCAGCTTACAACTAGCGGGGGCCGGCTCCTACAATGAGCAGTTCTTC CASSLQLAGAGSYNEQFF TRBD2 many TRBJ2-1 TRBV7-9
TGTGCCAGCAGCCGAGGACACGACTACGAGCAGTACTTC CASSRGHDYEQYF NA many TRBJ2-7 TRBV3-1
TGTGCCAGCAGCTTAGGACCCCAGGGGCGGAATGAGCAGTTCTTC CASSLGPQGRNEQFF NA many TRBJ2-1 TRBV7-2
TGTGCCAGCAGTTTCCCGGGGACAGGGGGCGCATTTTTGGAAGAGACCCAGTACTTC CASSFPGTGGAFLEETQYF TRBD1 few TRBJ2-5 TRBV12-3/TRBV12-4
TGTGCCAGCTCAGGACAGAATCAGCCCCAGCATTTT CASSGQNQPQHF NA NA TRBJ1-5 TRBV18
TGCGCCAGCAGAAGCGAAGGGTCTAGTTACTACGAGCAGTACTTC CASRSEGSSYYEQYF NA NA TRBJ2-7 TRBV23-1
TGTGCCAGCTCGGGAGTCAGGGGGAGGACTGAAGCTTTCTTT CASSGVRGRTEAFF TRBD1 NA TRBJ1-1 TRBV18
TGTGCCAGCAGGCTCACAGGGAACTATGGCTACACCTTC CASRLTGNYGYTF NA once TRBJ1-2 TRBV12-3/TRBV12-4
TGTGCCAGCAGTGAGAGGTGGCAGTCTGAAAAACTGTTTTTT CASSERWQSEKLFF NA NA TRBJ1-4 TRBV2
TGTGCCAGCACCTGGGCAGGGGGCGATCAGCCCCAGCATTTT CASTWAGGDQPQHF TRBD1 many TRBJ1-5 TRBV6-2/TRBV6-3
TGTGCCATCAGTGATCGGGTACAGCCGCTCTCCTACAATGAGCAGTTCTTC CAISDRVQPLSYNEQFF NA NA TRBJ2-1 TRBV10-3
TGCAGTGCAACCGGGACTAGCGTCAATGAGCAGTTCTTC CSATGTSVNEQFF TRBD2 NA TRBJ2-1 TRBV20-1
TGTGCCAGCAGCCTTGGACTAGCCGGGGAGCTGTTTTTT CASSLGLAGELFF TRBD2 many TRBJ2-2 TRBV7-6
TGCAGTGCTAGCTCTCGAGGGAACACCGGGGAGCTGTTATTT CSASSRGNTGELLF NA NA TRBJ2-2 TRBV20-1
TGCGCCAGCAGCCAGGGGAAATTCTATGGCTACACCTTC CASSQGKFYGYTF NA few TRBJ1-2 TRBV4-3
TGTGCCAGCAGGGGGAGCGGGGGCGAGGATACGCAGTATTTT CASRGSGGEDTQYF TRBD2 few TRBJ2-3 TRBV12-3/TRBV12-4
TGTGCCAGCAGTTACTGGCAGGGGCAAGGCTACACCTTC CASSYWQGQGYTF NA NA TRBJ1-2 TRBV6-2/TRBV6-3
TGTGCCAGCAGTGAACCCTCCCCCGGGTTCTACAATGAGCAGTTCTTC CASSEPSPGFYNEQFF NA NA TRBJ2-1 TRBV25-1
TGTGCCAGCAGCCCCGGACCGATGAGGGAGACCCAGTACTTC CASSPGPMRETQYF NA few TRBJ2-5 TRBV7-9
TGTGCCAGCAGCCAAGGGGCAGATTCCTACGAGCAGTACTTC CASSQGADSYEQYF NA few TRBJ2-7 TRBV3-1
TGCGCCAGCAGCCAACTCGTCGGAAGGAAAGATACGCAGTATTTT CASSQLVGRKDTQYF NA NA TRBJ2-3 TRBV4-3
TGTGCCAGCAGCAGGACACCCCTGCCAAATTGGAATTCACCCCTCCACTTT CASSRTPLPNWNSPLHF NA NA TRBJ1-6 TRBV5-4
TGCGCCAGCACGCCTGCGGCGAGGGCTTATGGCTACACCTTC CASTPAARAYGYTF NA NA TRBJ1-2 TRBV4-3
TGTGCCAGCAGCTCCCTGGGCTTCGGACATCCGAATTCACCCCTCCACTTT CASSSLGFGHPNSPLHF NA few TRBJ1-6 TRBV7-9
TGTGCCAGCAGAGGACAGCAGAACACCGGGGAGCTGTTTTTT CASRGQQNTGELFF NA many TRBJ2-2 TRBV12-3/TRBV12-4
TGTGCCAGCAGTGGTCGGGGGGGCACTGAAGCTTTCTTT CASSGRGGTEAFF NA NA TRBJ1-1 TRBV28
TGCGCCAGCAGGACCTGGGAGGGGCACTATGGCTACACCTTC CASRTWEGHYGYTF NA few TRBJ1-2 TRBV5-1
TGTGCCAGCAAGCAGACCGGACAGCTAATGAGGGCTGAAGCTTTCTTT CASKQTGQLMRAEAFF NA NA TRBJ1-1 TRBV11-2
TGCAGCGTTGAAGATCCTAACACCGGGGAGCTGTTTTTT CSVEDPNTGELFF NA NA TRBJ2-2 TRBV29-1